Included here is one T cell receptor (beta chain) sequence, with context. What it binds is not known. This sample was taken from a study of cytotoxic CD8 clonotypes in ibrutinib-treated CLL. Study-level information: Timing of response sample collection was a median around twelve months after treatment start, with a range of 6 to 36. Among the samples, the mean was roughly 260,000 productive templates and 85,000 to 95,000 productive rearrangements. Study outcomes and limitations: Elevated clonality accompanied ibrutinib response, with a return toward baseline values at progression. Sustained-remission and progressing patients' sampling times differed.

Sequenced by immunoSEQ multiplex PCR; TCRdb stores in-frame clones only, minus some. The sample gives some 200,000 clones, over 60% of which show up once; about an eighth is in the top ten. Germline CDR1 and CDR2: LNHDA and SQIVND (reference sequence). The V gene lost 5 bases and the J gene lost 14 bases, with 24 bases spanning the gap. The CDR3 is 14 amino acids. This receptor was identified in a human donor with chronic lymphocytic leukemia. The V gene is TRBV19, the J gene TRBJ1-2; no clear D gene. The material was PBMCs, obtained after 24 months of ibrutinib treatment. The CDR3 reads CASSSVSYTFLETF. DNA for the CDR3: TGTGCCAGTAGTTCGGTATCTTATACATTCCTGGAGACCTTC.